This TCR beta chain came from a study of breast tumors, draining lymph nodes, adjacent tissues. The study's findings and limits: Data only fit, rather than demonstrated, lymph node origin of most tumor T cells. Findings are consistent with lymph node origin and intratumoral expansion of most tumor T cells.

Axillary draining lymph nodes of breast cancer patients supplied the node samples. This clonotype was counted ten times or more. No antigen is known for it. One entry per CDR3 protein, called by TCRdb with MiXCR from the multiplex PCR reads. The table shows around 140,000 distinct CDR3 sequences, with around 20% occurring only once. The receptor was isolated from a female donor with breast cancer. Some clones in this sample may be carry-over from other donors' samples. The sample comprised axillary lymph node tissue.

CDR3 residues: CASSINGPNEQFF. As DNA, the CDR3 is TGTGCCAGTAGTATCAACGGTCCCAATGAGCAGTTCTTC. The V gene is TRBV19, the J gene TRBJ2-1; D unresolved. CDR3 length: 13 residues. Trimming took off 3 bases at V and 6 bases at J, with 9 bases between the two ends. Germline-derived CDR1 and CDR2 are LNHDA and SQIVND (reference sequence).